This T cell receptor (beta chain) was retrieved from a study of beta chain features in type 1 diabetes. General study points: In every one of the four CD4+ subsets, TCRB CDR3s were moderately but significantly shorter in Type 1 diabetes patients. PCR could preferentially amplify shorter templates, alike in patients and controls. VDJ junctions sequenced from type 1 diabetes patients showed fewer insertions and more deletions.

Turning to this clone: Its cognate antigen is unknown.

Every bit of the isolated RNA underwent reverse transcription, so sequencing read expressed TCRB transcripts. The method was immunoSEQ multiplex PCR; TCRdb's version includes in-frame clones alone and lacks a portion of them. This repertoire shows around 260,000 clones, 20% found once; its top ten account for approximately 0.029%. Trimming removed 7 bases at V and 2 bases at J, with 10 bases between. This CDR3 is built from 13 residues. Germline V gene lookup returns CDR1 SGHTS and CDR2 YDEGEE. V usage is TRBV5-8 and J usage is TRBJ1-5; D unresolved. The TCR was taken from a woman aged 40 to 55 with type 1 diabetes. Sequenced: naive CD4+ T cells from blood. The CDR3 bases are TGTGCCAGCCCGGAGTCGGGCAATCAGCCCCAGCATTTT. It translates to CASPESGNQPQHF. The whole variable domain, filled in from reference TRBV5-8 and TRBJ1-5, reads EAGVTQSPTHLIKTRGQQATLRCSPISGHTSVYWYQQALGLGLQFLLWYDEGEERNRGNFPPRFSGRQFPNYSSELNVNALELEDSALYLCASPESGNQPQHFGDGTRLSIL.